This entry lists 24 T cell receptor beta chains sequenced from one sample in a study of T cell repertoires in cytomegalovirus infection. MiXCR, applied by TCRdb to the reads, yields one record per CDR3 protein. Of approximately 270,000 distinct CDR3 sequences in the sample, roughly 21% were seen once. Antigens of these TCRs are unknown. The material was cultured PBMCs, obtained from culture after CMV antigen stimulation. The source of these receptors is a human donor in good health (CMV status not recorded). Some clones in this sample may be carry-over from other donors' samples.

The rearrangement links TRBV14 to TRBJ2-1; D possibly uses TRBD1 or TRBD2 (5 bases each). Trimming left V 1 base short and J 9 bases short, with 10 bases between. CDR1 and CDR2 (germline): SGHDN, FVKESK. CDR3 length equals 13 residues. The DNA of the CDR3 is TGTGCCAGCAGCCAAGTCTGGGGGAGTGAGCAGTTCTTC. Protein product: CASSQVWGSEQFF.

This clonotype was seen at least ten times. The chain recombines TRBV7-2 with TRBJ2-3; 12 bases map to TRBD2. The ends lost 4 bases at V and 2 bases at J; junction bases unmatched: 10. Germline V CDR1 and CDR2: SGHTA, FQGNSA. The CDR3 is 18 residues long. This chain's CDR3 is CASSSFRGTSGLTDTQYF. The CDR3, as DNA: TGTGCCAGCAGCTCCTTTAGAGGGACTAGCGGGCTCACAGATACGCAGTATTTT.

The chain links TRBV7-2 to TRBJ1-1; D gene uncertain. The V end was cut by 5 bases, the J end by 6 bases, with 22 bases between. Germline CDR1 and CDR2: SGHTA and FQGNSA. CDR3 length equals 16 residues. CDR3 loop: CASSADSARSRAEAFF. CDR3 sequence (DNA): TGTGCCAGCAGCGCCGACTCGGCCCGATCGAGGGCTGAAGCTTTCTTT.

The table lists this clonotype with a few counts. This chain connects TRBV5-6 to TRBJ1-5, with a weak D call TRBD1 (6 bases). CDR3 size: 15 residues. Germline V CDR1 and CDR2: SGHDT, YYEEEE. The V end lost 4 bases, the J end lost 2 bases, and 13 bases lay between the germline ends. CDR3 sequence: CASSALQGRNQPQHF. In DNA form, the CDR3 reads TGTGCCAGCAGCGCGTTACAGGGTCGCAATCAGCCCCAGCATTTT.

The rearrangement links TRBV18 to TRBJ2-1; 7 bases agree with TRBD1. CDR3 length: 16 amino acids. The V gene end was trimmed by 3 bases and the J gene end by 8 bases; junction bases not matched to a gene: 13. Per the germline V gene, CDR1 is KGHSH and CDR2 is LQKENI. CDR3 protein: CASSPATGHNYHEQFF. In DNA, the CDR3 is TGTGCCAGCTCACCTGCGACAGGGCATAATTATCATGAGCAGTTCTTC. The full variable domain, rest sourced from reference TRBV18 and TRBJ2-1, is NAGVMQNPRHLVRRRGQEARLRCSPMKGHSHVYWYRQLPEEGLKFMVYLQKENIIDESGMPKERFSAEFPKEGPSILRIQQVVRGDSAAYFCASSPATGHNYHEQFFGPGTRLTVL.

This chain connects TRBV20-1 to TRBJ1-6; TRBD1 agrees at 7 bases. The germline CDR1 and CDR2 sequences are DFQATT and SNEGSKA (reference sequence). Losses at the gene ends were 3 bases for V and 4 bases for J; bases not matched to a gene: 3. The length of the CDR3 is 14 residues. The CDR3 loop reads CSASQGEYNSPLHF. DNA for the CDR3: TGCAGTGCTAGCCAGGGGGAATATAATTCACCCCTCCACTTT.

This clonotype turned up a few times. The J gene is TRBJ2-3, the V gene TRBV20-1; 8 nucleotides align to TRBD2. The CDR3 loop spans 15 amino acids. V shed 3 bases, J shed 2 bases, and the junction held 7 bases outside the gene matches. Germline CDR1 is DFQATT and CDR2 is SNEGSKA (reference sequence). CDR3 amino acids: CSARGLGGDTDTQYF. The CDR3 nucleotides are TGCAGTGCTAGGGGACTAGGAGGGGACACAGATACGCAGTATTTT.

V is TRBV5-4 and J is TRBJ1-3, with a possible D match to TRBD1 (6 bases). The CDR3 covers 16 residues. V was clipped by 4 bases and J by 0 bases, with 14 bases between them. Germline CDR1 and CDR2: SGHNT and YYREEE (reference sequence). The CDR3 spells CASSEGGQYSGNTIYF. CDR3 DNA sequence: TGTGCCAGCAGCGAAGGAGGACAGTACTCTGGAAACACCATATATTTT.

A few counts support this clonotype. V and J are TRBV19 and TRBJ2-2; perhaps TRBD2 as D (5 bases). The CDR3 runs 15 residues. Germline values: CDR1 LNHDA, CDR2 SQIVND (reference sequence). Trimming pared 8 bases from V and 2 bases from J, leaving 15 bases between. CDR3 in DNA: TGTGCCAGTGATACCCCAGGAGGAAACACCGGGGAGCTGTTTTTT. Translation gives CASDTPGGNTGELFF.

This chain joins TRBV15 and TRBJ2-1; TRBD2 agrees at 7 bases. The CDR3 sequence is 15 residues long. V was pared by 0 bases and J by 3 bases, with 2 bases of the junction left unmatched. Germline lookup yields CDR1 LNHNV and CDR2 YYDKDF (reference sequence). CDR3 sequence reads: CATSRDPSGYNEQFF. The CDR3, as DNA: TGTGCCACCAGCAGAGACCCTAGCGGCTACAATGAGCAGTTCTTC.

This clonotype has ten or more counts. The rearrangement joins TRBV12-3 or TRBV12-4 to TRBJ1-5; no firm D call. Trimming removed 3 bases at V and 2 bases at J, with 17 bases between. The CDR3 length is 17 residues. The CDR3 DNA is TGTGCCAGCAGTTTCGTATTGGGTGGGGAGGGCAATCAGCCCCAGCATTTT. Its protein is CASSFVLGGEGNQPQHF.

This clonotype was seen more than once but under ten times. This chain joins TRBV28 and TRBJ2-7; D may be TRBD1 (7 bases). V lost 5 bases and J lost 2, with 28 bases in between. Germline assignment: CDR1 MDHEN and CDR2 SYDVKM. The CDR3 covers 19 residues. The CDR3 DNA reads as TGTGCCAGCAGTACCCCTTTTTGGGACAGCGTAGGAGGGACCTACGAGCAGTACTTC. Amino acids: CASSTPFWDSVGGTYEQYF.

This clonotype was recorded a few times. The CDR3 bases are TGTGCCACCAGGGTTAGCAGGGTATCCGGGGAGCTGTTTTTT. Translation gives CATRVSRVSGELFF. V is TRBV6-2 or TRBV6-3 and J is TRBJ2-2; possible D gene TRBD1, 5 bases. Trimming removed 10 bases at V and 6 bases at J, with 18 bases between. The CDR3 contains 14 residues. Per the germline V gene, CDR1 is MNHEY and CDR2 is SVGEGT.

This chain links TRBV27 with TRBJ2-7; D gene unclear. The germline V gene encodes CDR1 MNHEY and CDR2 SMNVEV (reference sequence). The CDR3 loop spans 11 amino acids. Trimming took off 5 bases at V and 1 base at J, with 3 bases between the two ends. In DNA, the CDR3 is TGTGCCAGCAGTACATCCTACGAGCAGTACTTC. Residues: CASSTSYEQYF.

This clonotype was recorded at least ten times. V and J are TRBV7-8 and TRBJ2-7; D might be TRBD1 or TRBD2, each matching 5 bases. The CDR3 runs 15 residues. CDR1 and CDR2 from the germline V gene are SGHVS and FQNEAQ. Between the trimmed V and J ends, which lost 2 bases and 5 bases, there was a span of 16 bases. CDR3 residues: CASSLSGPSPNEQYV. CDR3 DNA sequence: TGTGCCAGCAGCTTATCGGGGCCAAGTCCTAACGAGCAGTACGTC.

This clonotype has only a few counts. V is TRBV4-1 and J is TRBJ2-2; the D gene is possibly TRBD1 (7 bases). V was pared by 1 base and J by 1 base, with 13 bases between. The CDR3 is 17 residues long. Germline V CDR1 and CDR2: MGHRA, YSYEKL. In nucleotides, the CDR3 is TGCGCCAGCAGCCAAGTATTCCAGGGGGGGAACACCGGGGAGCTGTTTTTT. This gives the protein CASSQVFQGGNTGELFF.

This clonotype was counted only a few times. The V and J genes are TRBV10-3 and TRBJ1-2; unclear D gene. The CDR3 runs 12 residues. CDR1 is ENHRY, CDR2 SYGVKD, per germline. V lost 8 bases, J lost 4 bases, and 11 bases lay in between. CDR3 residues: CAIGQKTYGYTF. For the CDR3, the DNA is TGTGCCATCGGCCAGAAAACCTATGGCTACACCTTC.

This clonotype was seen only a few times. The chain is built from TRBV7-2 and TRBJ2-5; TRBD2 is a possible D gene (7 bases). V was clipped by 2 bases and J by 5 bases, with 15 bases between them. CDR1 is SGHTA and CDR2 is FQGNSA in the germline V gene. The CDR3 spans 15 residues. CDR3 DNA: TGTGCCAGCAGCTTAAATGGGGGAGGGGGTGAGACCCAGTACTTC. Amino acids: CASSLNGGGGETQYF.

This clonotype was seen a handful of times. The chain uses TRBV12-3 or TRBV12-4 and TRBJ1-1; no reliable D call. This CDR3 is 15 amino acids long. V lost 4 bases to trimming and J lost 4 bases, with 16 bases between them. The CDR3 region is CASSSATDDSTEAFF. The CDR3, as DNA: TGTGCCAGCAGTTCGGCCACGGACGATAGCACTGAAGCTTTCTTT.

The V call is TRBV7-3, the J call TRBJ2-3; no reliable D call. The CDR3 contains 15 residues. V was shortened by 5 bases and J by 2 bases, with 14 bases between the two germline ends. Germline lookup yields CDR1 SGHTA and CDR2 FQGTGA. The CDR3 DNA sequence: TGTGCCAGCAGCCCCTCGTGGTTTCTCACAGATACGCAGTATTTT. Protein product: CASSPSWFLTDTQYF.

The chain employs TRBV7-8 and TRBJ2-7; 9 bases align to TRBD2. Germline-derived CDR1 and CDR2 are SGHVS and FQNEAQ. With 2 bases clipped from V and 1 base from J, the junction kept 9 bases outside the gene matches. CDR3 length: 17 amino acids. CDR3 coding DNA: TGTGCCAGCAGCTTACCGTTAGCGGGGGACTTATCCTACGAGCAGTACTTC. Its protein product is CASSLPLAGDLSYEQYF.

This clonotype has more than one count but fewer than ten. CDR3 DNA sequence: TGTGCCAGCAGGAGCCGGGACAGACAGTTCTTAGGAGAGACCCAGTACTTC. Amino acid sequence: CASRSRDRQFLGETQYF. The gene calls are TRBV6-1 and TRBJ2-5, with 7 bases identical to TRBD1. This CDR3 has 17 residues. With 6 bases clipped from V and 4 bases from J, the junction kept 17 bases outside the gene matches. Germline CDR1 MNHNS, CDR2 SASEGT.

This sequence joins TRBV20-1 and TRBJ1-5, with a tentative D call TRBD1 (6 bases). The germline V gene has CDR1 DFQATT and CDR2 SNEGSKA (reference sequence). The CDR3 has 13 residues. Trimming cost V 3 bases and J 4 bases, with 10 bases left between them. CDR3: CSARQTGNQPQHF. CDR3 sequence (DNA): TGCAGTGCTAGGCAAACAGGGAATCAGCCCCAGCATTTT.

The V gene is TRBV5-1, the J gene TRBJ2-5, with TRBD2 matching 11 bases. This CDR3 has 17 amino acids. CDR1 is SGHRS and CDR2 is YFSETQ in the germline V gene. With V trimmed by 2 bases and J by 5 bases, 11 bases remained unmatched. The CDR3 here is CASSLGETSGTRETQYF. CDR3 nucleotide sequence: TGCGCCAGCAGCTTAGGTGAGACTAGCGGGACGAGGGAGACCCAGTACTTC.